This TCR beta chain originates from a study of blood T cell repertoires in COVID-19. Whole-study context: Sample material is recorded as cDNA or gDNA derived from T cells, B-cell-depleted T cells, or PBMCs.

TCRdb's copy holds only in-frame clones and misses some; the assay was immunoSEQ multiplex PCR. The table lists about 90,000 clones, more than 75% of them singletons. Trimming removed 3 bases at V and 4 bases at J, with 18 bases between. This CDR3 is built from 16 residues. Germline loops: CDR1 KGHSH, CDR2 LQKENI. V and J are TRBV18 and TRBJ1-2; D is possibly TRBD1 (5 bases). The TCR sequence derives from a man between 65 and 85 years old with acute or convalescent COVID-19. Sequencing input: peripheral blood. The CDR3 nucleotides read TGTGCCAGCTCACCTCAAGGGGACTTCACGCCCTATGGCTACACCTTC. The encoded protein is CASSPQGDFTPYGYTF.